This T cell receptor (beta chain) was retrieved from a study of blood T cell repertoires in COVID-19. Study details: Recovery meant two consecutive negative NP/OP PCR tests, professional clearance, or resolved symptoms.

Recruits, aged about 18 to 95 years, lived in 24 US areas. As originally analysed: Reference gene primer amplification in the assay estimated nucleated cell counts. Some clones are missing from TCRdb's copy, which holds only in-frame ones; the method was immunoSEQ multiplex PCR. V, J and clone size are taken as reported in that table, and D and trimming were inferred from the DNA itself. The sample carries around 200,000 clones, roughly nine tenths recorded once. Source material: PBMCs or T cells enriched from blood (not recorded which). This clonotype was sampled from a woman aged 50 to 60 in a cohort exposed to, infected with or recovered from COVID-19 (not recorded which).

CDR3 amino acids: CASSRRQGLINEQFF. CDR3 coding DNA: TGTGCCAGCAGCCGGCGACAGGGTTTAATCAATGAGCAGTTCTTC. The chain joins TRBV7-6 to TRBJ2-1; the match to TRBD1 covers 7 bases. Trimming removed 5 bases from V and 6 bases from J; junction bases left unmatched: 10. The V gene's germline CDR1 is SGHVS and CDR2 FNYEAQ. This CDR3 has 15 amino acids. Supplemented by reference TRBV7-6 and TRBJ2-1, the full variable domain reads GAGVSQSPRYKVTKRGQDVALRCDPISGHVSLYWYRQALGQGPEFLTYFNYEAQQDKSGLPNDRFSAERPEGSISTLTIQRTEQRDSAMYRCASSRRQGLINEQFFGPGTRLTVL.